The 28 T cell receptor beta chains presented below share a single source sample, sequenced in a study of coeliac disease. Measured with immunoSEQ multiplex PCR; TCRdb has only the in-frame clones, and not every one. Of about 5,000 clones in the sample, 72% were seen once. Sequenced input: lymphocytes from the gut lamina propria. These receptors all stem from a man younger than 30 with celiac disease on a gluten-free diet.

V usage is TRBV7-3 and J usage is TRBJ2-1; the D is unclear. Germline-derived CDR1 and CDR2 are SGHTA and FQGTGA. This CDR3 comprises 12 residues. The V end was cut by 5 bases, the J end by 8 bases, with 10 bases between. CDR3 DNA sequence: TGTGCCAGCAGCACCCGAACGGATGAGCAGTTCTTC. Translating it yields CASSTRTDEQFF.

Only one count was recorded for this clone. Here the CDR3 reads CASSPQTATDTQYF. CDR3 sequence (DNA): TGTGCCAGCAGTCCTCAGACTGCCACAGATACGCAGTATTTT. The chain carries TRBV27 and TRBJ2-3, with D unresolved. The V gene's germline CDR1 is MNHEY and CDR2 SMNVEV (reference sequence). The germline V and J ends were trimmed by 5 bases and 2 bases, with 11 bases remaining between them. The CDR3 loop spans 14 amino acids.

The genes are TRBV6-5 and TRBJ1-2; TRBD1 matches at 9 bases. Germline V lookup: CDR1 MNHEY, CDR2 SVGAGI. The CDR3 sequence is 14 residues long. V dropped 6 bases and J dropped 4; count of bases not matched to a gene: 6. The CDR3 sequence is CASRIGQGTYGYTF. CDR3 DNA sequence: TGTGCCAGCAGAATCGGACAGGGGACCTATGGCTACACCTTC.

This clone was detected once. V gene TRBV28 combines with J gene TRBJ1-1; D is undetermined. CDR3 length: 15 residues. With 3 bases removed from V and 0 bases from J, the gap between germline ends came to 11 bases. Germline loops: CDR1 MDHEN, CDR2 SYDVKM. The CDR3: CASSLLTEMNTEAFF. The CDR3 DNA reads TGTGCCAGCAGTTTGCTGACGGAGATGAACACTGAAGCTTTCTTT.

The V and J genes are TRBV5-6 and TRBJ1-1; 7 positions match TRBD1. After removal of 1 base from V and 6 bases from J, the junction contained 0 bases not matched to a gene. CDR3 length: 12 residues. Germline lookup yields CDR1 SGHDT and CDR2 YYEEEE. DNA for the CDR3: TGTGCCAGCAGCTTGACAGGGGCTGAAGCTTTCTTT. Its translation is CASSLTGAEAFF.

J is TRBJ1-2 and V is TRBV5-4; the D gene is possibly TRBD1 (5 bases). Germline-derived CDR1 and CDR2 are SGHNT and YYREEE (reference sequence). The CDR3 loop spans 15 amino acids. Deletions cut 4 bases from V and 0 bases from J, with 13 bases between. The CDR3 bases are TGTGCCAGCAGCGCATGGGGGGAAGCTAACTATGGCTACACCTTC. It encodes CASSAWGEANYGYTF.

The chain links TRBV5-4 to TRBJ1-6; unclear D gene. The V end lost 1 base, the J end lost 11 bases, and 13 bases lay between the germline ends. CDR1 is SGHNT and CDR2 is YYREEE in the germline V gene (reference sequence). CDR3 length: 14 amino acids. CDR3 in amino acids: CASSLWQVKTPLHF. The CDR3 region has the DNA TGTGCCAGCAGCTTGTGGCAGGTTAAGACACCCCTCCACTTT.

The CDR3 reads CSAMVAYEQYF. The CDR3 DNA reads as TGCAGTGCTATGGTAGCCTACGAGCAGTACTTC. The chain employs TRBV20-1 and TRBJ2-7; D gene uncertain. The CDR3 contains 11 residues. Germline V gives CDR1 DFQATT, CDR2 SNEGSKA (reference sequence). V was trimmed by 4 bases and J by 2 bases, leaving 6 bases between them.

V is TRBV6-6 and J is TRBJ1-4, with D hard to call. V was clipped by 6 bases and J by 7 bases, with 9 bases between them. This CDR3 comprises 12 residues. Germline lookup yields CDR1 MNHNY and CDR2 SVGAGI (reference sequence). CDR3 residues: CASSLSLEKLFF. The DNA for the CDR3 is TGTGCCAGCAGCCTCTCCCTTGAAAAACTGTTTTTT.

The gene calls are TRBV27 and TRBJ2-3, with D possibly TRBD2 on 6 matching bases. The CDR3 totals 14 residues. V was clipped by 8 bases and J by 6 bases, with 18 bases between them. Per the germline V gene, CDR1 is MNHEY and CDR2 is SMNVEV (reference sequence). The CDR3 DNA sequence: TGTGCCAGCCTGGGGGGTCTAATTAGGGATACGCAGTATTTT. Its translation: CASLGGLIRDTQYF.

The chain links TRBV4-3 to TRBJ1-2; no reliable D call. This CDR3 has 15 amino acids. V was trimmed by 0 bases and J by 4 bases, leaving 12 bases between them. The germline V gene encodes CDR1 LGHNA and CDR2 YSLEER. The CDR3 DNA sequence: TGCGCCAGCAGCCAAGAAGTAGGGCGGGTCTATGGCTACACCTTC. Translation gives CASSQEVGRVYGYTF.

V gene TRBV7-9 combines with J gene TRBJ1-1, with D uncertain. The CDR3 spans 15 residues. The V and J ends lost 2 bases and 6 bases respectively, with 16 bases between them. Germline CDR1 and CDR2: SEHNR and FQNEAQ (reference sequence). CDR3 nucleotides: TGTGCCAGCAGCTTAAGCTTCCAGCGGGGAGCTGAAGCTTTCTTT. Amino acid sequence: CASSLSFQRGAEAFF.

This rearrangement joins TRBV6-5 to TRBJ2-2; D call uncertain. Germline V CDR1 and CDR2: MNHEY, SVGAGI. The ends were cut back, 5 bases at V and 1 base at J, with 8 bases in the middle. The CDR3 covers 14 residues. CDR3 nucleotide sequence: TGTGCCAGCAGTAAAAACAAGAACACCGGGGAGCTGTTTTTT. This sequence encodes CASSKNKNTGELFF.

The chain couples TRBV30 to TRBJ1-5; D is undetermined. Germline loops: CDR1 GTSNPN, CDR2 SVGIG (reference sequence). The CDR3 extends over 13 amino acids. Trimming took 3 bases from V and 6 from J, leaving 12 bases between them. Here the CDR3 reads CAWSAQDSQPQHF. The CDR3, as DNA: TGTGCCTGGAGCGCCCAGGATAGTCAGCCCCAGCATTTT.

The chain links TRBV4-1 to TRBJ2-3; D perhaps matches TRBD1 (6 bases). This CDR3 has 14 amino acids. From germline, CDR1 is MGHRA and CDR2 YSYEKL. Deletions cut 2 bases from V and 4 bases from J, with 10 bases between. CDR3: CASSQQQGPDTQYF. CDR3 DNA sequence: TGCGCCAGCAGCCAACAACAGGGTCCAGATACGCAGTATTTT.

This chain joins TRBV6-1 and TRBJ1-4; TRBD1 aligns across 7 bases. V shed 7 bases and J 6 bases; nucleotides not matched to a gene: 11. This CDR3 is 15 amino acids long. Germline V gene data show CDR1 as MNHNS and CDR2 as SASEGT. CDR3 loop: CASTPRKGGDEKLFF. The CDR3 region has the DNA TGTGCCAGCACACCGCGGAAAGGGGGCGATGAAAAACTGTTTTTT.

This clone has a single count. CDR3 amino acids: CASKNRLNTEAFF. In nucleotides, the CDR3 is TGCGCCAGCAAAAACAGGTTGAACACTGAAGCTTTCTTT. The chain uses TRBV5-1 and TRBJ1-1, with D perhaps matching TRBD1 (5 bases). Germline-derived CDR1 and CDR2 are SGHRS and YFSETQ. This CDR3 has 13 residues. V lost 6 bases and J lost 0, with 9 bases in between.

There are a few counts of this clone. This sequence joins TRBV10-3 and TRBJ1-5, with D perhaps matching TRBD1 (5 bases). Trimming left V 6 bases short and J 2 bases short, with 14 bases between. Germline V gene data show CDR1 as ENHRY and CDR2 as SYGVKD. The CDR3 is made up of 15 amino acids. For the CDR3, the DNA is TGTGCCATCAGCCACGACGGGGGTGGCAATCAGCCCCAGCATTTT. It is translated as CAISHDGGGNQPQHF.

This clone was picked up a small number of times. The chain links TRBV7-2 to TRBJ1-4; D might be TRBD1 (5 bases). The CDR3 is 15 amino acids. V was cut by 5 bases and J by 0 bases, with 10 bases left in between. Germline V gives CDR1 SGHTA, CDR2 FQGNSA. The CDR3 DNA reads TGTGCCAGCAGCATCAGGGCGGCAACTAATGAAAAACTGTTTTTT. Encoded protein: CASSIRAATNEKLFF.

The chain carries TRBV4-2 and TRBJ2-5, with a tentative D call TRBD2 (6 bases). V shed 1 base and J shed 6 bases, with 12 bases lying between them. From germline, CDR1 is LGHNA and CDR2 YNFKEQ. The CDR3 contains 14 residues. Here the CDR3 reads CASSQAGGGKTQYF. CDR3 nucleotides: TGTGCCAGCAGCCAAGCCGGGGGTGGAAAGACCCAGTACTTC.

This chain joins TRBV5-6 and TRBJ2-7; 14 nucleotides line up with TRBD2. Per germline, CDR1 SGHDT and CDR2 YYEEEE. The CDR3 contains 18 residues. The J segment lost 0 bases and the V segment lost 4 bases, leaving 9 bases of the junction unmatched. The CDR3 sequence is CASSPGLAGGPSSYEQYF. CDR3 bases: TGTGCCAGCAGCCCTGGACTAGCGGGGGGTCCGAGCTCCTACGAGCAGTACTTC.

This clone has a handful of counts. This chain connects TRBV2 to TRBJ2-7; D call uncertain. This CDR3 comprises 18 residues. V dropped 2 bases and J dropped 2 bases, with 22 bases sitting between them. The germline V gene has CDR1 SNHLY and CDR2 FYNNEI. In nucleotides, the CDR3 is TGTGCCAGCAGTGAATCTTTACTCCGATGGCTAGAAACCTACGAGCAGTACTTC. Encoded protein: CASSESLLRWLETYEQYF.

The genes are TRBV28 and TRBJ2-5; D is perhaps TRBD1 (5 bases). This CDR3 region has 12 residues. Germline V gene lookup returns CDR1 MDHEN and CDR2 SYDVKM. V was trimmed by 5 bases and J by 4 bases, leaving 8 bases between them. DNA of the CDR3: TGTGCCAGCAGTCAGGGCGGAGAGACCCAGTACTTC. It translates to CASSQGGETQYF.

The gene calls are TRBV9 and TRBJ1-3; D possibly corresponds to TRBD1 (5 bases). Trimming removed 4 bases at V and 0 bases at J, with 8 bases between. Germline V gives CDR1 SGDLS, CDR2 YYNGEE. This CDR3 has 14 residues. As DNA, the CDR3 is TGTGCCAGCAGCAGGACACTCTCTGGAAACACCATATATTTT. This codes for CASSRTLSGNTIYF.

The sample holds a few counts of this clone. The rearrangement joins TRBV28 to TRBJ2-5; a weak D match, TRBD2 (5 bases). The CDR3 runs 14 residues. Germline V gene data show CDR1 as MDHEN and CDR2 as SYDVKM. The V gene lost 3 bases and the J gene lost 4 bases, with 12 bases spanning the gap. CDR3 in amino acids: CASSFSVGGETQYF. The CDR3 DNA follows: TGTGCCAGCAGTTTCTCGGTTGGAGGAGAGACCCAGTACTTC. The whole variable domain, remainder taken from reference TRBV28 and TRBJ2-5, is DVKVTQSSRYLVKRTGEKVFLECVQDMDHENMFWYRQDPGLGLRLIYFSYDVKMKEKGDIPEGYSVSREKKERFSLILESASTNQTSMYLCASSFSVGGETQYFGPGTRLLVL.

As DNA, the CDR3 is TGTGCCAGCAGATCAGACCCAGGGCTCAGCTCTGGAAACACCATATATTTT. Its protein is CASRSDPGLSSGNTIYF. This chain uses TRBV11-2 with TRBJ1-3; weak D call: TRBD1 (5 bases). Germline V gene lookup returns CDR1 SGHAT and CDR2 FQNNGV. The V gene lost 6 bases and the J gene lost 0 bases, with 18 bases spanning the gap. The CDR3 has 17 amino acids.

The chain has TRBV30 and TRBJ1-6, with 8 bases that match TRBD1. Germline lookup yields CDR1 GTSNPN and CDR2 SVGIG (reference sequence). V dropped 2 bases and J dropped 9; count of bases not matched to a gene: 3. There are 13 residues in the CDR3. The CDR3 reads CAWSRDRGSPLHF. CDR3 nucleotide sequence: TGTGCCTGGAGTAGAGACAGGGGTTCACCCCTCCACTTT.

This rearrangement joins TRBV25-1 to TRBJ1-1; tentative D call: TRBD1 (5 bases). CDR1 is MGHDK, CDR2 SYGVNS, per germline. Trimming took off 1 base at V and 5 bases at J, with 17 bases between the two ends. The CDR3 loop spans 16 amino acids. As DNA, the CDR3 is TGTGCCAGCAGTGAATCCGTGGGGGGGGTACGGACTGAAGCTTTCTTT. Its translation: CASSESVGGVRTEAFF.